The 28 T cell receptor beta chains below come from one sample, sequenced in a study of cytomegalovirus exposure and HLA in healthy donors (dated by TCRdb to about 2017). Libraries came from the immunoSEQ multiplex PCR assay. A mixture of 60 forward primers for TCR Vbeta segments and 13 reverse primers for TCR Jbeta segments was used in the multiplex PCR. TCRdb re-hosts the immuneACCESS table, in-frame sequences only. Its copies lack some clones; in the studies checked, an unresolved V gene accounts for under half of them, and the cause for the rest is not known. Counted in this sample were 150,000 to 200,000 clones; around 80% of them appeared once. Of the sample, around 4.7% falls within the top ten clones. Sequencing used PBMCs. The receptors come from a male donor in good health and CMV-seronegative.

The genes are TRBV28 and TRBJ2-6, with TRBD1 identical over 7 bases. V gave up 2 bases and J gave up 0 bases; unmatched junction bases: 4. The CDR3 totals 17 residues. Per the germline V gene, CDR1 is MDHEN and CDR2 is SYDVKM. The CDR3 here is CASSLGTAFSGANVLTF. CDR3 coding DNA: TGTGCCAGCAGTTTAGGGACAGCGTTCTCTGGGGCCAACGTCCTGACTTTC.

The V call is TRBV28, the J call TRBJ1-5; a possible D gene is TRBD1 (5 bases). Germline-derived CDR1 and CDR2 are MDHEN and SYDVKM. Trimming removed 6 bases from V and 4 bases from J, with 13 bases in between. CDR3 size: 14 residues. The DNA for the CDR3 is TGTGCCAGCAGCCCAACGGAGGGGAATCAGCCCCAGCATTTT. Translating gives CASSPTEGNQPQHF.

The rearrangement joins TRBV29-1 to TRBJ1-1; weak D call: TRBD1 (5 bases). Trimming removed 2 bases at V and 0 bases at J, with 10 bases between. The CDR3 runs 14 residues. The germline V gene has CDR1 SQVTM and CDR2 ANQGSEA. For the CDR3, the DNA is TGCAGCGTTGAAAAGGGACTTATGAACACTGAAGCTTTCTTT. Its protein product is CSVEKGLMNTEAFF.

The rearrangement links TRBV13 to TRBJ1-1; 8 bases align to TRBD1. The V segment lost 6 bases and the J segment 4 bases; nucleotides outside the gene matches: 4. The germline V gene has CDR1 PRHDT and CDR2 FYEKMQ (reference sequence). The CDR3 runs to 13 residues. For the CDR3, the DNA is TGTGCCAGCAGTTACACAGGGGGCACTGAAGCTTTCTTT. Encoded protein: CASSYTGGTEAFF.

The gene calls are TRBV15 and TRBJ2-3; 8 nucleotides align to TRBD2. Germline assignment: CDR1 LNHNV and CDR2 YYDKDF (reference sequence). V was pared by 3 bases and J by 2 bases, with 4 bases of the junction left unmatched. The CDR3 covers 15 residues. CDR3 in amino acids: CATSRGSGTTDTQYF. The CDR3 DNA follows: TGTGCCACCAGCAGGGGTAGCGGGACCACAGATACGCAGTATTTT.

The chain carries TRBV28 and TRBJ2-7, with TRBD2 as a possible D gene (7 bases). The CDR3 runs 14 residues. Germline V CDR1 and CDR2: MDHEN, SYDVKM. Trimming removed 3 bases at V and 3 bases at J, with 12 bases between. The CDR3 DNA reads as TGTGCCAGCAGTTTGCGGGGGCTGGTCTACGAGCAGTACTTC. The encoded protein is CASSLRGLVYEQYF.

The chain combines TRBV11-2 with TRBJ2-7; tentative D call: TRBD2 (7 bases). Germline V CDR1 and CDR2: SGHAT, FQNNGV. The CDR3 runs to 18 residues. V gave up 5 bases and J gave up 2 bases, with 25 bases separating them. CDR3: CASSPLGRGRGGAYEQYF. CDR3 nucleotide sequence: TGTGCCAGCAGCCCCCTAGGACGGGGGCGCGGGGGAGCCTACGAGCAGTACTTC.

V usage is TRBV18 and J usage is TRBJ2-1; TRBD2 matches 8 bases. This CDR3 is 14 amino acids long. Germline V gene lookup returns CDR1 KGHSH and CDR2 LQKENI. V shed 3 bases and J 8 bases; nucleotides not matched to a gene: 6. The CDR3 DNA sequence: TGTGCCAGCTCACCCGGGGGGGGAGGAGATGAGCAGTTCTTC. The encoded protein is CASSPGGGGDEQFF.

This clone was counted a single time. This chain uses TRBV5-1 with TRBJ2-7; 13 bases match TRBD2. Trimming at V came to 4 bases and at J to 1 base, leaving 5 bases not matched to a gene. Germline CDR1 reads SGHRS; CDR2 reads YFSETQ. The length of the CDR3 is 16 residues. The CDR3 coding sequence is TGCGCCAGCAGCCCACCGGGACTAGCGGGATCCTACGAGCAGTACTTC. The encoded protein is CASSPPGLAGSYEQYF.

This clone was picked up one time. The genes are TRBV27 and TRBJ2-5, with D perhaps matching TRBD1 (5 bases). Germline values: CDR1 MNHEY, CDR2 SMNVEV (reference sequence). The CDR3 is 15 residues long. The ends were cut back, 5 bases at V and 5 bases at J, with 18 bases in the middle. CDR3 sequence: CASSPYLGSGETQYF. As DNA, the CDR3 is TGTGCCAGCAGTCCCTACCTCGGGTCAGGGGAGACCCAGTACTTC.

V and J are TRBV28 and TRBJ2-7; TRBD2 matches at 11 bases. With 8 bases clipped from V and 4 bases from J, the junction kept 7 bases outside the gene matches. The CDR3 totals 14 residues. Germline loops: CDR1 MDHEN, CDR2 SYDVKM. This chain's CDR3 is CASYTSGSFYEQYF. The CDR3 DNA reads TGTGCCAGCTATACTAGCGGGAGTTTTTACGAGCAGTACTTC.

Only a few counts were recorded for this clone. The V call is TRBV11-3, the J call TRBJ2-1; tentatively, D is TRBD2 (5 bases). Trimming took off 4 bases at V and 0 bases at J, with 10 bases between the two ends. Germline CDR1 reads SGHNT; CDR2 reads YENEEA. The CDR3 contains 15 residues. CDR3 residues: CASSSPRDSYNEQFF. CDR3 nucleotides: TGTGCCAGCAGCTCCCCCCGGGACTCCTACAATGAGCAGTTCTTC.

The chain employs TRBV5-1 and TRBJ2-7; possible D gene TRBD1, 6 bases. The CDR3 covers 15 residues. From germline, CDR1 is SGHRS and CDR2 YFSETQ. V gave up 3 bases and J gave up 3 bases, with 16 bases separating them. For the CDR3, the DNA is TGCGCCAGCAGCTCCCTCCAGAGGGGGTACTACGAGCAGTACTTC. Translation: CASSSLQRGYYEQYF.

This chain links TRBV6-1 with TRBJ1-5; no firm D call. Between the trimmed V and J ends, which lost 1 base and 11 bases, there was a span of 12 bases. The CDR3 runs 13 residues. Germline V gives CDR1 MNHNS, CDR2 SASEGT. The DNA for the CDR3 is TGTGCCAGCAGTGAAGGGGGAGGGCGGGCCCAGCATTTT. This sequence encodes CASSEGGGRAQHF.

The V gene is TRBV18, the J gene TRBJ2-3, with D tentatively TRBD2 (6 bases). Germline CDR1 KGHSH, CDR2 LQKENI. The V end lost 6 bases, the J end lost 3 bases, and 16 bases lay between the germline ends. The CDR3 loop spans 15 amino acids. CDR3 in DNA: TGTGCCAGCTCCTGGGGGGAATCAAGGACAGATACGCAGTATTTT. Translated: CASSWGESRTDTQYF.

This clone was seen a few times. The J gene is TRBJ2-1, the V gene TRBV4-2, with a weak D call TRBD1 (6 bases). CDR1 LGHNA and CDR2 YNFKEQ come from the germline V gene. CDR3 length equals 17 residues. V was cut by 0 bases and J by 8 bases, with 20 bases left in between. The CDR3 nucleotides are TGTGCCAGCAGCCAAGAATGGGGGCTTAGCATCCGCGATGAGCAGTTCTTC. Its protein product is CASSQEWGLSIRDEQFF.

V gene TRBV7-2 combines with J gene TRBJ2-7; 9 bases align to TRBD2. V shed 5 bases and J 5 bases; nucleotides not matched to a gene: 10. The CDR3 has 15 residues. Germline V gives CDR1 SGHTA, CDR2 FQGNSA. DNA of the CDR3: TGTGCCAGCAGCCTAATAGCGGGAGAGGGCCACGAGCAGTACTTC. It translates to CASSLIAGEGHEQYF.

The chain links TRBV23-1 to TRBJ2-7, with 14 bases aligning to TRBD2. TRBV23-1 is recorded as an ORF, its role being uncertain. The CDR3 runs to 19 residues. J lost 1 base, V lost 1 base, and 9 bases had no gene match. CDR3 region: CASSQFLGLAGGPSYEQYF. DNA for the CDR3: TGCGCCAGCAGTCAATTCCTCGGACTAGCGGGAGGCCCTTCCTACGAGCAGTACTTC.

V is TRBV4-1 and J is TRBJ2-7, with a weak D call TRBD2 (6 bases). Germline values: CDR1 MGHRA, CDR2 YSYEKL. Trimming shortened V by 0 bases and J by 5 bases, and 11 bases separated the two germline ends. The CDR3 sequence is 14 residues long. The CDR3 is CASSQDSGGDEQYF. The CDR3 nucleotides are TGCGCCAGCAGCCAAGATTCCGGCGGGGACGAGCAGTACTTC.

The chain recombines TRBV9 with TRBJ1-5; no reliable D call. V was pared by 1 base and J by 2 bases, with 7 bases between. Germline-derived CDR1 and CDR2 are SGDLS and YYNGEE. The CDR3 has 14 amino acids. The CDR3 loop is CASSVTSGNQPQHF. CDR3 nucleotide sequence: TGTGCCAGCAGCGTAACCAGTGGCAATCAGCCCCAGCATTTT.

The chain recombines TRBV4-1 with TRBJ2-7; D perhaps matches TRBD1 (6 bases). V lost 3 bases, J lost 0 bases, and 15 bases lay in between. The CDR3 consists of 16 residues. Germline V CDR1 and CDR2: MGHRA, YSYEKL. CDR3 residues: CASSQGPGHTSYEQYF. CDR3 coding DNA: TGCGCCAGCAGCCAGGGACCGGGACACACCTCCTACGAGCAGTACTTC.

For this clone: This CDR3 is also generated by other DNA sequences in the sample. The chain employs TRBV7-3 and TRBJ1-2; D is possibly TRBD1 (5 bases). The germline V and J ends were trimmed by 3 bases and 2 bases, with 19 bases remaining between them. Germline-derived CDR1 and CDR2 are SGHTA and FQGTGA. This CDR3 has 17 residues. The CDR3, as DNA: TGTGCCAGCAGCTTCCAGCCCAGGGTGAAGGCGAACTATGGCTACACCTTC. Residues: CASSFQPRVKANYGYTF.

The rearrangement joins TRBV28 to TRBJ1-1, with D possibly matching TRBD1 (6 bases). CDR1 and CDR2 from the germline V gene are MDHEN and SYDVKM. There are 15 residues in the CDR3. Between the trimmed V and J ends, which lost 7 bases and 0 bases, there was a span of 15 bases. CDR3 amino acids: CASNPQGRMNTEAFF. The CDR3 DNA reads TGTGCCAGCAACCCTCAGGGGCGAATGAACACTGAAGCTTTCTTT.

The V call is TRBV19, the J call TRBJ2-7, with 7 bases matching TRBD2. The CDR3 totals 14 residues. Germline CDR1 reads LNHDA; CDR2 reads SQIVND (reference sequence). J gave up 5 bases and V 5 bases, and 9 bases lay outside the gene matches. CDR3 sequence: CASSPPWEGNEQYF. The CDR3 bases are TGTGCCAGTAGTCCTCCGTGGGAGGGTAACGAGCAGTACTTC.

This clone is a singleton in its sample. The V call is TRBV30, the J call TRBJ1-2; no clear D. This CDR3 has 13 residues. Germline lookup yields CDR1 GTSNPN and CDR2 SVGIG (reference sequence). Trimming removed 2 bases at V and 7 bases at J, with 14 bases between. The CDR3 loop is CAWSWPSGGGYTF. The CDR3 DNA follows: TGTGCCTGGAGTTGGCCCTCCGGAGGTGGCTACACCTTC.

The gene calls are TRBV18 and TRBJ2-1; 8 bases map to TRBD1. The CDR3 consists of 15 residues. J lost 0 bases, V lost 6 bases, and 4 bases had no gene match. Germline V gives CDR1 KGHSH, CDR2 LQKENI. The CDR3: CASSVGTGSYNEQFF. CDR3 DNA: TGTGCCAGCTCTGTCGGGACAGGCTCCTACAATGAGCAGTTCTTC.

CDR3 in amino acids: CASSLGTLQPYEQYF. The CDR3 nucleotides read TGTGCCAGTTCCCTAGGGACTTTACAGCCCTACGAGCAGTACTTC. The chain has TRBV19 and TRBJ2-7; possibly TRBD2 for D (6 bases). Deletions cut 8 bases from V and 2 bases from J, with 19 bases between. Per the germline V gene, CDR1 is LNHDA and CDR2 is SQIVND (reference sequence). The CDR3 sequence is 15 residues long.

CDR3 coding DNA: TGTGCCAGCAGCTTAGTAGCGGGAGGGGGAGATACGCAGTATTTT. Translated: CASSLVAGGGDTQYF. J is TRBJ2-3 and V is TRBV7-2, with 11 positions matching TRBD2. The CDR3 has 15 amino acids. Unmatched junction bases numbered 2, after V lost 1 base and J lost 5 bases. Germline CDR1 SGHTA, CDR2 FQGNSA.